A single sample gave rise to the 5 T cell receptor beta chains below, sequenced in a study of blood T cell repertoires in COVID-19 (dated by TCRdb to 2018 to 2020). Library creation used the immunoSEQ multiplex PCR assay. Here the immuneACCESS table is served through TCRdb, limited to in-frame sequences with V and J called. Missing clones are a known gap in these copies; in checked studies unresolved V genes cover under half, and the rest lacks a known reason. The sample table shows 200,000 to 250,000 clones, and around 84% are seen once. The top ten clonotypes cover under 12% of the sample. Sequenced input: peripheral blood. These receptors were collected from a woman of 80 years or more with COVID-19, enrolled during active disease.

The chain recombines TRBV3-1 (or the pseudogene TRBV3-2) with TRBJ2-3; D unresolved. Trimming removed 1 base at V and 3 bases at J, with 17 bases between. The germline V gene has CDR1 LGHDT and CDR2 YNNKEL (reference sequence). CDR3 length: 17 residues. The CDR3 sequence: CASSQVLLGVGTDTQYF. The CDR3 DNA is TGTGCCAGCAGCCAAGTTCTGCTCGGCGTCGGGACAGATACGCAGTATTTT.

The V gene is TRBV11-1, the J gene TRBJ2-7; 9 nucleotides align to TRBD1. The CDR3 covers 14 residues. Germline assignment: CDR1 SGHAT and CDR2 FQDESV (reference sequence). V shed 4 bases and J 3 bases; nucleotides not matched to a gene: 4. The CDR3 nucleotides are TGTGCCAGCAGCTGGGGGACAGGGCACTACGAGCAGTACGTC. Translation gives CASSWGTGHYEQYV.

The CDR3 DNA reads as TGTGCCAGCCACCTCGGGACTAGCGGGGGGGCGCGGGAGACCCAGTACTTC. It is translated as CASHLGTSGGARETQYF. This sequence joins TRBV2 and TRBJ2-5, with 16 bases fitting TRBD2. The germline CDR1 and CDR2 sequences are SNHLY and FYNNEI. The CDR3 is 17 amino acids. Germline trimming cut 8 bases from V and 5 bases from J; bases unmatched to any gene: 11.

V gene TRBV5-1 combines with J gene TRBJ2-3; 11 bases match TRBD1. The CDR3 has 15 residues. CDR1 SGHRS and CDR2 YFSETQ come from the germline V gene. J lost 7 bases, V lost 4 bases, and 8 bases had no gene match. CDR3 in amino acids: CASSPGTGGLNTQYF. The DNA for the CDR3 is TGCGCCAGCAGCCCTGGGACAGGGGGATTGAATACGCAGTATTTT.

V and J are TRBV21-1 and TRBJ1-2; TRBD1 is the table's D call, not checked against the DNA. TRBV21-1 has pseudogene status. This CDR3 is built from 18 residues. CDR3 region: CASSKWGGQARRPYGYTF. The CDR3, as DNA: TGTGCCAGCAGCAAATGGGGGGGACAGGCTCGTCGACCCTATGGCTACACCTTC.